A single sample is the source of the 27 T cell receptor beta chains below, sequenced in a study of vaccination effects on CD4 cells after COVID-19. Produced via immunoSEQ multiplex PCR; TCRdb's table is partial and in-frame only. The sample carries roughly 27,000 clones, 69% recorded once. No antigen has been identified for these receptors. Using viral peptide pools, the ViraFEST assay grew out antigen-specific CD4+ T cells prior to sequencing. Culture proceeded for about ten days, and CD4+ T cells were then isolated. The person had a PCR-confirmed SARS-CoV-2 infection during March to December 2020. The material was CD4+ T cells from PBMCs cultured with SARS-CoV-2 spike peptides, obtained before COVID-19 vaccination. These receptors all come from a human donor who had a prior SARS-CoV-2 infection.

The V and J genes are TRBV7-9 and TRBJ1-1; D is unresolved. V was cut by 1 base and J by 2 bases, with 5 bases left in between. From germline, CDR1 is SEHNR and CDR2 FQNEAQ (reference sequence). The CDR3 runs 13 residues. CDR3 sequence (DNA): TGTGCCAGCAGCTTAGAACAAAACACTGAAGCTTTCTTT. Translating it yields CASSLEQNTEAFF.

V and J are TRBV2 and TRBJ2-3, with D uncertain. V was clipped by 7 bases and J by 4 bases, with 12 bases between them. The V gene's germline CDR1 is SNHLY and CDR2 FYNNEI. The CDR3 contains 13 residues. The CDR3 DNA reads TGTGCCAGCAAACGATCTGGGGCAGATACGCAGTATTTT. Residues: CASKRSGADTQYF.

This chain joins TRBV5-4 and TRBJ2-7; D remains ambiguous. Germline V gene data show CDR1 as SGHNT and CDR2 as YYREEE (reference sequence). This CDR3 has 14 amino acids. V gave up 8 bases and J gave up 6 bases, with 21 bases separating them. CDR3 amino acids: CARLPRLFRTEQYF. The DNA of the CDR3 is TGTGCCAGACTCCCCCGATTATTTCGTACCGAGCAGTACTTC.

In nucleotides, the CDR3 is TGTGCCAGCAGCTTGGACAGGCACCGACTCGGGGAGCTGTTTTTT. It yields the protein CASSLDRHRLGELFF. This rearrangement joins TRBV5-5 to TRBJ2-2; D perhaps matches TRBD1 (5 bases). Trimming shortened V by 0 bases and J by 7 bases, and 13 bases separated the two germline ends. The germline CDR1 and CDR2 sequences are SGHKS and YYEKEE (reference sequence). The CDR3 sequence is 15 residues long.

This clone showed up just a few times. The V and J genes are TRBV4-1 and TRBJ1-6, with no clear D. Germline V lookup: CDR1 MGHRA, CDR2 YSYEKL. The V end was cut by 1 base, the J end by 5 bases, with 12 bases between. This CDR3 is built from 16 residues. In DNA, the CDR3 is TGCGCCAGCAGCCAAGTTTTGGACGTTGATAATTCACCCCTCCACTTT. Protein sequence: CASSQVLDVDNSPLHF.

This sequence joins TRBV19 and TRBJ2-1; 10 positions agree with TRBD2. The CDR3 totals 15 residues. The germline V gene has CDR1 LNHDA and CDR2 SQIVND (reference sequence). The trim removed 3 bases at V and 7 bases at J, leaving 6 bases unmatched. CDR3 bases: TGTGCCAGTAGTATCGGGGCTAGCGGGAGTAATGAGCAGTTCTTC. Amino acids: CASSIGASGSNEQFF. Combining the CDR3 with reference TRBV19 and TRBJ2-1 gives the whole variable domain DGGITQSPKYLFRKEGQNVTLSCEQNLNHDAMYWYRQDPGQGLRLIYYSQIVNDFQKGDIAEGYSVSREKKESFPLTVTSAQKNPTAFYLCASSIGASGSNEQFFGPGTRLTVL.

The DNA of the CDR3 is TGTGCCAGCAGACCTACAGGGGACAACTATGGCTACACCTTC. Encoded protein: CASRPTGDNYGYTF. This sequence joins TRBV7-9 and TRBJ1-2; 7 bases are a match to TRBD1. V gave up 6 bases and J gave up 2 bases; unmatched junction bases: 6. The CDR3 is made up of 14 amino acids. Germline V gene sequence: CDR1 SEHNR, CDR2 FQNEAQ (reference sequence).

This chain connects TRBV19 to TRBJ1-4; D is undetermined. This CDR3 has 15 amino acids. Trimming removed 7 bases from V and 0 bases from J, with 12 bases in between. Germline V CDR1 and CDR2: LNHDA, SQIVND (reference sequence). CDR3 nucleotides: TGTGCCAGTAAAACCCTCGAAACAACTAATGAAAAACTGTTTTTT. Protein: CASKTLETTNEKLFF. Variable domain in full (rest from reference TRBV19 and TRBJ1-4): DGGITQSPKYLFRKEGQNVTLSCEQNLNHDAMYWYRQDPGQGLRLIYYSQIVNDFQKGDIAEGYSVSREKKESFPLTVTSAQKNPTAFYLCASKTLETTNEKLFFGSGTQLSVL.

The chain employs TRBV15 and TRBJ2-7, with D perhaps matching TRBD2 (5 bases). Germline V gene data show CDR1 as LNHNV and CDR2 as YYDKDF (reference sequence). The CDR3 totals 13 residues. V gave up 1 base and J gave up 6 bases, with 10 bases separating them. CDR3 in amino acids: CATSRGRGSEQYF. CDR3 nucleotide sequence: TGTGCCACCAGCAGAGGACGAGGGTCCGAGCAGTACTTC.

The chain links TRBV7-2 to TRBJ1-4; 10 bases match TRBD1. The CDR3 is 19 residues long. V was pared by 1 base and J by 5 bases, with 13 bases of the junction left unmatched. The germline V gene encodes CDR1 SGHTA and CDR2 FQGNSA. The CDR3 loop reads CASSLGPRQTGQGNEKLFF. The DNA for the CDR3 is TGTGCCAGCAGCTTAGGTCCCCGGCAAACGGGACAGGGGAATGAAAAACTGTTTTTT.

In its sample, this clone was seen once. The V and J genes are TRBV5-4 and TRBJ2-5; TRBD2 matches at 7 bases. The J segment lost 5 bases and the V segment lost 0 bases, leaving 4 bases of the junction unmatched. CDR1 and CDR2 from the germline V gene are SGHNT and YYREEE (reference sequence). This CDR3 is 14 amino acids long. The CDR3 spells CASSLERGGETQYF. CDR3 sequence (DNA): TGTGCCAGCAGCTTGGAGCGGGGAGGGGAGACCCAGTACTTC.

V usage is TRBV5-1 and J usage is TRBJ2-5, with D perhaps matching TRBD2 (6 bases). The CDR3 is 16 residues long. Germline CDR1 is SGHRS and CDR2 is YFSETQ. Trimming took off 6 bases at V and 4 bases at J, with 22 bases between the two ends. The CDR3 sequence is CASTMGLARSPETQYF. DNA of the CDR3: TGCGCCAGCACCATGGGGCTAGCGAGATCCCCAGAGACCCAGTACTTC.

This clone has only one observation. The chain recombines TRBV12-5 with TRBJ2-7; maybe TRBD1 (6 bases). The germline CDR1 and CDR2 sequences are LGHNT and FRNRAP. V gave up 4 bases and J gave up 2 bases, with 15 bases separating them. The CDR3 spans 15 residues. The CDR3 DNA follows: TGTGCTAGTGGTTCGACACGTAAGGGGGCCTACGAGCAGTACTTC. Translating gives CASGSTRKGAYEQYF.

The sample holds a few counts of this clone. The V and J genes are TRBV2 and TRBJ2-1, with 9 bases fitting TRBD1. The V gene's germline CDR1 is SNHLY and CDR2 FYNNEI. The CDR3 loop spans 14 amino acids. V was clipped by 6 bases and J by 6 bases; unmatched bases: 6. This CDR3 is CASRQDRGINEQFF. The CDR3 nucleotides are TGTGCCAGCAGGCAGGACAGGGGAATCAATGAGCAGTTCTTC. The full variable domain, in which reference TRBV2 and TRBJ2-1 provide the parts outside the CDR3, is EPEVTQTPSHQVTQMGQEVILRCVPISNHLYFYWYRQILGQKVEFLVSFYNNEISEKSEIFDDQFSVERPDGSNFTLKIRSTKLEDSAMYFCASRQDRGINEQFFGPGTRLTVL.

The rearrangement joins TRBV5-1 to TRBJ2-5, with D perhaps TRBD2 (5 bases). Trimming stripped 4 bases from V and 1 base from J, with 14 bases between. From germline, CDR1 is SGHRS and CDR2 YFSETQ. The CDR3 sequence is 15 residues long. For the CDR3, the DNA is TGCGCCAGCAGCCCCGGACGGGGTGCCCAAGAGACCCAGTACTTC. Amino acids: CASSPGRGAQETQYF. Full variable domain (rest looked up from reference TRBV5-1 and TRBJ2-5): KAGVTQTPRYLIKTRGQQVTLSCSPISGHRSVSWYQQTPGQGLQFLFEYFSETQRNKGNFPGRFSGRQFSNSRSEMNVSTLELGDSALYLCASSPGRGAQETQYFGPGTRLLVL.

The genes are TRBV3-1 (or the pseudogene TRBV3-2) and TRBJ1-2; D gene unclear. Per the germline V gene, CDR1 is LGHDT and CDR2 is YNNKEL (reference sequence). The CDR3 consists of 13 residues. V was cut by 1 base and J by 4 bases, with 7 bases left in between. The DNA for the CDR3 is TGTGCCAGCAGCCAAGTAGTGGGCTATGGCTACACCTTC. This gives the protein CASSQVVGYGYTF.

The chain joins TRBV20-1 to TRBJ1-2; no clear D gene. Trimming shortened V by 3 bases and J by 0 bases, and 5 bases separated the two germline ends. This CDR3 has 12 amino acids. Germline V gives CDR1 DFQATT, CDR2 SNEGSKA (reference sequence). DNA of the CDR3: TGCAGTGCTAGTTTAACTAACTATGGCTACACCTTC. It yields the protein CSASLTNYGYTF.

This clone was found a few times. The V and J genes are TRBV7-3 and TRBJ2-3; 9 bases fit TRBD2. Germline CDR1 is SGHTA and CDR2 is FQGTGA. CDR3 size: 16 residues. Unmatched junction bases numbered 12, after V lost 5 bases and J lost 6 bases. CDR3 in amino acids: CASSPRGSGSWDTQYF. The CDR3, as DNA: TGTGCCAGCAGCCCGCGGGGTAGCGGGAGCTGGGATACGCAGTATTTT.

This clone has a handful of counts. The J gene is TRBJ1-5, the V gene TRBV15; 7 bases fit TRBD1. V shed 3 bases, J shed 0 bases, and the junction held 5 bases outside the gene matches. CDR3 size: 16 residues. CDR1 LNHNV and CDR2 YYDKDF come from the germline V gene (reference sequence). The CDR3 nucleotides read TGTGCCACCAGCAGGCAGGGGGGGTATAGCAATCAGCCCCAGCATTTT. The encoded protein is CATSRQGGYSNQPQHF.

Regarding this clone: An end of the junction does not agree with germline; a read error may underlie this. This sequence joins TRBV6-1 and TRBJ1-6; 9 bases agree with TRBD1. Germline loops: CDR1 MNHNS, CDR2 SASEGT. CDR3 size: 14 residues. CDR3 region: CASREGTGLGPLHF. The CDR3 region has the DNA TGTGCCAGCAGAGAAGGGACAGGGCTCGGACCCCTCCACTTT.

J is TRBJ2-5 and V is TRBV5-6; D is undetermined. The V end was cut by 0 bases, the J end by 13 bases, with 13 bases between. The length of the CDR3 is 12 residues. In germline, CDR1 is SGHDT, CDR2 YYEEEE. This CDR3 is CASSLASALAYF. The CDR3 nucleotides are TGTGCCAGCAGCTTGGCGTCTGCGTTGGCGTACTTC.

This chain uses TRBV4-3 with TRBJ2-7; 7 bases agree with TRBD1. V shed 0 bases and J 5 bases; nucleotides not matched to a gene: 4. The length of the CDR3 is 14 residues. Germline V lookup: CDR1 LGHNA, CDR2 YSLEER. This chain's CDR3 is CASSQEQDRHEQYF. The CDR3 DNA reads TGCGCCAGCAGCCAAGAACAGGACAGGCACGAGCAGTACTTC.

This clone appeared many times. The rearrangement uses TRBV5-5 and TRBJ1-5; a possible D gene is TRBD1 (5 bases). CDR1 is SGHKS, CDR2 YYEKEE, per germline (reference sequence). This CDR3 spans 16 amino acids. With 0 bases removed from V and 2 bases from J, the gap between germline ends came to 12 bases. As DNA, the CDR3 is TGTGCCAGCAGCTTGGGGGGGAGACGGGGCAATCAGCCCCAGCATTTT. Translating gives CASSLGGRRGNQPQHF.

This clone was picked up a small number of times. The rearrangement links TRBV18 to TRBJ2-7, with TRBD2 matching over 7 bases. Per germline, CDR1 KGHSH and CDR2 LQKENI. The CDR3 spans 16 residues. Trimming cost V 2 bases and J 2 bases; bases outside gene matches: 9. DNA of the CDR3: TGTGCCAGCTCACCAGCTACTAGCGCAAAAGCCTACGAGCAGTACTTC. This sequence encodes CASSPATSAKAYEQYF.

J is TRBJ2-6 and V is TRBV10-3; D is unresolved. Trimming left V 11 bases short and J 1 base short, with 18 bases between. From germline, CDR1 is ENHRY and CDR2 SYGVKD. The CDR3 is made up of 16 amino acids. In nucleotides, the CDR3 is TGTGCCGTCCCGGGTCCTCCCTCTTCTGGGGCCAACGTCCTGACTTTC. It codes for CAVPGPPSSGANVLTF.

The chain links TRBV4-2 to TRBJ2-6; D could derive from TRBD1 or TRBD2 (7 bases each). V lost 1 base to trimming and J lost 0 bases, with 13 bases between them. The CDR3 extends over 18 amino acids. In germline, CDR1 is LGHNA, CDR2 YNFKEQ. In DNA form, the CDR3 reads TGTGCCAGCAGCCAAGCCAGGGGGGGATACTCTGGGGCCAACGTCCTGACTTTC. Translating gives CASSQARGGYSGANVLTF.

The chain employs TRBV2 and TRBJ1-6; TRBD1 might be the D (5 bases). The CDR3 is made up of 13 amino acids. CDR1 SNHLY and CDR2 FYNNEI come from the germline V gene. The V gene lost 6 bases and the J gene lost 8 bases, with 11 bases spanning the gap. CDR3 residues: CASSVGVDSPLHF. CDR3 DNA sequence: TGTGCCAGCAGCGTGGGGGTGGATTCACCCCTCCACTTT. The full variable domain, rest sourced from reference TRBV2 and TRBJ1-6, is EPEVTQTPSHQVTQMGQEVILRCVPISNHLYFYWYRQILGQKVEFLVSFYNNEISEKSEIFDDQFSVERPDGSNFTLKIRSTKLEDSAMYFCASSVGVDSPLHFGNGTRLTVT.